This TCR beta chain was sequenced during a study of shared clonotypes between healthy human individuals. Regarding the study as a whole: Lower generation probabilities were found for non-shared clonotypes than for those shared by all four donors.

Several immunoSEQ plates received, in even portions, the genomic DNA of each subset. Profiling relied on immunoSEQ multiplex PCR, and the TCRdb table lists in-frame clones only, not all of them. The data contain some 2 million clones, 85% to 95% of them singletons. In the case of this clone: Its specificity is unknown.

Per germline, CDR1 MNHNS and CDR2 SASEGT. CDR3 size: 17 residues. V gave up 4 bases and J gave up 1 base; unmatched junction bases: 13. Researchers partitioned CD4+ cells into CD45RA+ naive and CD45RA-negative memory subsets. Material: naive CD4+ T cells sorted from blood. The subset denotes: CD45RA+ positively selected. The V and J genes are TRBV6-1 and TRBJ2-7; 7 bases line up with TRBD1. The receptor's source is a young man in good health. CDR3 coding DNA: TGTGCCAGCAGTGCTCGGGACAGTCCCAAATATTCCTACGAGCAGTACTTC. Residues: CASSARDSPKYSYEQYF.